Listed below are T cell receptor beta chains from one sample, sequenced in a study of blood T cell repertoires in COVID-19. Sequencing used immunoSEQ multiplex PCR; TCRdb keeps in-frame clones, though not all of them. The sample lists about 170,000 clones, roughly 83% occurring once. Source material: peripheral blood. The receptors come from a woman aged 55 to 70 with acute or convalescent COVID-19. Each CDR3 is given with its conserved first and last residue. Each record gives: D gene, J gene, clone size, V gene, CDR3 DNA, CDR3 protein. D genes are given only for firm matches. Not every row has a clone size; where given, it reads once, few, many or a size class.

- | TRBJ1-1 | - | TRBV5-6 | TGTGCCAGCAGCTTTAACAGGGCTTTGAACACTGAAGCTTTCTTT | CASSFNRALNTEAFF
- | TRBJ2-4 | - | TRBV6-2/TRBV6-3 | TGTGCCAGCAGTTACCAATTAAACATTCAGTACTTC | CASSYQLNIQYF
TRBD2 | TRBJ2-2 | once | TRBV19 | TGTGCCAGTAGAACTCAGCAGCGGGGGGCCCTCGCGAACACCGGGGAGCTGTTTTTT | CASRTQQRGALANTGELFF
- | TRBJ2-2 | - | TRBV5-1 | TGCGCCAGCCAGTCCGAATTTCGGAGCACCGGGGAGCTGTTTTTT | CASQSEFRSTGELFF
TRBD1 | TRBJ1-6 | - | TRBV27 | TGTGCCAGCAGACCCGAGGACAGGTGGAATTCACCCCTCCACTTT | CASRPEDRWNSPLHF
TRBD1 | TRBJ1-6 | - | TRBV6-5 | TGTGCCAGCAGTTACGGTGACAGGGGGGATTCACCCCTCCACTTT | CASSYGDRGDSPLHF
TRBD1 | TRBJ1-1 | few | TRBV6-5 | TGTGCCAGCAGTTATCGGCAGGGGGGAACTGAAGCTTTCTTT | CASSYRQGGTEAFF
TRBD2 | TRBJ2-7 | - | TRBV5-4 | TGTGCCAGCAGCAGGGGCCGGGGGGGCGTTTACGAGCAGTACTTC | CASSRGRGGVYEQYF
TRBD2 | TRBJ2-7 | - | TRBV3-1/TRBV3-2 | TGTGCCAGCAGCCAGACTAGCGTCACCTACGAGCAGTACTTC | CASSQTSVTYEQYF
TRBD1 | TRBJ2-3 | - | TRBV5-1 | TGCGCCAGCAGCTTGGGGACAGGGGTTAGCACAGATACGCAGTATTTT | CASSLGTGVSTDTQYF
TRBD1 | TRBJ1-1 | few | TRBV4-3 | TGCGCCAGCAGCCAAGATACCCCCGGGACAGTTAACACTGAAGCTTTCTTT | CASSQDTPGTVNTEAFF
TRBD2 | TRBJ2-2 | - | TRBV5-6 | TGTGCCAGCAGCTTGCCCCCCACTAGCGGGGTTATCGGGGAGCTGTTTTTT | CASSLPPTSGVIGELFF
TRBD1 | TRBJ2-4 | - | TRBV3-1/TRBV3-2 | TGTGCCAGCAGCCCAGTCCGGGACAGGGCCAAAAACATTCAGTACTTC | CASSPVRDRAKNIQYF
TRBD1 | TRBJ2-2 | - | TRBV5-4 | TGTGCCAGCAGCTTGTGGACAGGGAACACCGGGGAGCTGTTTTTT | CASSLWTGNTGELFF
- | TRBJ2-2 | - | TRBV7-2 | TGTGCCAGCAGCCCCCTAGTTAGGGGGTACACCGGGGAGCTGTTTTTT | CASSPLVRGYTGELFF
- | TRBJ2-3 | - | TRBV19 | TGTGCCAGTAGTGCCTCAGGCACAGATACGCAGTATTTT | CASSASGTDTQYF
- | TRBJ1-1 | - | TRBV5-1 | TGCGCCAGCAGCTTGGGGGCAGGGGCGAACACTGAAGCTTTCTTT | CASSLGAGANTEAFF
- | TRBJ1-2 | - | TRBV6-4 | TGTGCCAGCAGGAATCGACAGGCGGACTATGGCTACACCTTC | CASRNRQADYGYTF
TRBD1 | TRBJ1-2 | once | TRBV19 | TGTGCCAGTAGGAGGGGACAGGGGGCATCCTATGGCTACACCTTC | CASRRGQGASYGYTF
TRBD1 | TRBJ1-6 | once | TRBV20-1 | TGCAGTGCACAGGGGAGTTCACCCCTCCACTTT | CSAQGSSPLHF
TRBD1 | TRBJ2-1 | - | TRBV30 | TGTGCCTGGAGCGGCGGACAGGGAGGCGACAATGAGCAGTTCTTC | CAWSGGQGGDNEQFF
- | TRBJ2-7 | - | TRBV11-2 | TGTGCCAGCACCCCCGGGGACTTCTCCTACGAGCAGTACTTC | CASTPGDFSYEQYF
TRBD1 | TRBJ2-3 | - | TRBV19 | TGTGCCAGTAGCAATCGGGACAGCCCCTTAGATACGCAGTATTTT | CASSNRDSPLDTQYF
TRBD1 | TRBJ1-4 | - | TRBV7-2 | TGTGCCAGCAGCTCAGACACAGGGGTGAAAGAAAAACTGTTTTTT | CASSSDTGVKEKLFF
- | TRBJ1-5 | - | TRBV19 | TGTGCCAGTAGTAAGATTACAGGGACGGCTCAGCCCCAGCATTTT | CASSKITGTAQPQHF
- | TRBJ1-2 | - | TRBV5-5 | TGTGCCAGCAGCCTTGGGGACTTCAGAGCGAATTATGGCTACACCTTC | CASSLGDFRANYGYTF
- | TRBJ2-3 | - | TRBV5-6 | TGTGCCAGCAGCTTAAACAGGGCAGATACGCAGTATTTT | CASSLNRADTQYF
- | TRBJ2-7 | - | TRBV18 | TGTGCCAGCTCAGGAACCTTCTCTAGCTACGAGCAGTACTTC | CASSGTFSSYEQYF
TRBD1 | TRBJ1-5 | - | TRBV19 | TGTGCCAGTAGTTTTGACAGGGCAAATCAGCCCCAGCATTTT | CASSFDRANQPQHF
- | TRBJ2-7 | once | TRBV11-3 | TGTGCCAGCAGCTTAGTCGGACTCTCGTGGGACTACGAGCAGTACTTC | CASSLVGLSWDYEQYF
- | TRBJ2-1 | - | TRBV24-1 | TGTGCCACCAGTGATTTCATGGGGGGTGAGCAGTTCTTC | CATSDFMGGEQFF
- | TRBJ2-6 | - | TRBV7-2 | TGTGCCAGCAGCCGGGGGTCTTCTGGGGCCAACGTCCTGACTTTC | CASSRGSSGANVLTF
TRBD1 | TRBJ2-7 | few | TRBV27 | TGTGCCAGCAGTTTAGGGGACAGGATCCACGAGCAGTACTTC | CASSLGDRIHEQYF
- | TRBJ1-1 | few | TRBV6-5 | TGTGCCAGCAGCCGGACTGTGAACACTGAAGCTTTCTTT | CASSRTVNTEAFF
TRBD2 | TRBJ2-5 | - | TRBV9 | TGTGCCAGCAGCGTGATGGATCTAGCGGGGGGTGAGAAAGAGACCCAGTACTTC | CASSVMDLAGGEKETQYF
- | TRBJ2-3 | - | TRBV9 | TGTGCCAGCAGCGTAGAAGGCCTCGGGGGCACAGATACGCAGTATTTT | CASSVEGLGGTDTQYF
TRBD1 | TRBJ1-6 | - | TRBV4-1 | TGCGCCAGCAGTCGTCTCGGACAGGGGGATTCACCCCTCCACTTT | CASSRLGQGDSPLHF
- | TRBJ2-2 | few | TRBV11-3 | TGTGCCAGCAGCTTAGGGGCAGGGGACACCGGGGAGCTGTTTTTT | CASSLGAGDTGELFF
- | TRBJ2-3 | - | TRBV2 | TGTGCCAGCAGTGGGCAGGGGCTGGGAGATACGCAGTATTTT | CASSGQGLGDTQYF
- | TRBJ1-1 | - | TRBV29-1 | TGCAGCGTTCGCACAGGAAAATTGAACACTGAAGCTTTCTTT | CSVRTGKLNTEAFF
TRBD2 | TRBJ2-3 | - | TRBV7-9 | TGTGCCAGCAGCACCACTAGCGACCCCACAGATACGCAGTATTTT | CASSTTSDPTDTQYF
TRBD1 | TRBJ1-5 | few | TRBV4-2 | TGTGCCAGCAGCCAATATTATGACAGGGGGTATAGCGGCAATCAGCCCCAGCATTTT | CASSQYYDRGYSGNQPQHF
TRBD1 | TRBJ1-2 | many | TRBV7-3 | TGTGCCAGCAGCCACGGGACAGCCTATGGCTACACCTTC | CASSHGTAYGYTF
- | TRBJ1-1 | - | TRBV5-4 | TGTGCCAGCAGCTTGGGGGGGGGCAGCCTATGGACTGAAGCTTTCTTT | CASSLGGGSLWTEAFF
TRBD1 | TRBJ1-1 | - | TRBV4-1 | TGCGCCAGCAGCCAAGATAAGGGGGCACAGGCGACGAACACTGAAGCTTTCTTT | CASSQDKGAQATNTEAFF